Listed here are 25 T cell receptor beta chains from one sample, sequenced in a study of T cell responses to AZD1222 COVID-19 vaccine (dated by TCRdb to the early 2020s). The library was produced with the immunoSEQ multiplex PCR assay. TCRdb stores this immuneACCESS table with in-frame sequences only. Part of the clones is absent; in the studies checked, under half of the shortfall reflects unresolved V genes, and no reason is known for the rest. A total of more than 70,000 clones appear in this sample, 70% to 90% of them only once. The biggest ten clones account for around 8% of the sample. The sample's time point, from its label and the paper: baseline before first vaccination. Here the sequenced sample was peripheral blood, taken on day 0 of AZD1222 vaccination. The receptors come from an adult in good health.

The CDR3 DNA sequence: TGTGCCAGCACCCCGGGACTAGCGCCCTACAATGAGCAGTTCTTC. This encodes CASTPGLAPYNEQFF. The chain is built from TRBV2 and TRBJ2-1, with 10 nucleotides matching TRBD2. The CDR3 is 15 amino acids. The ends lost 7 bases at V and 2 bases at J; junction bases unmatched: 5. Germline V lookup: CDR1 SNHLY, CDR2 FYNNEI.

This chain uses TRBV7-3 with TRBJ1-2; D gene unclear. Trimming took off 3 bases at V and 8 bases at J, with 13 bases between the two ends. Germline assignment: CDR1 SGHTA and CDR2 FQGTGA. The CDR3 extends over 13 amino acids. CDR3 residues: CASSFERQGGYTF. CDR3 coding DNA: TGTGCCAGCAGCTTCGAGAGACAAGGAGGCTACACCTTC.

The CDR3 bases are TGTGCCAGCTCACCGACGGGTCATGAGCAGTACTTC. Translating gives CASSPTGHEQYF. This chain joins TRBV18 and TRBJ2-7; D is unclear. Germline CDR1 is KGHSH and CDR2 is LQKENI. The CDR3 is 12 residues long. V lost 3 bases to trimming and J lost 7 bases, with 10 bases between them.

The DNA for the CDR3 is TGTGCCACCCGAACAGGGCGAACAGATACGCAGTATTTT. It yields the protein CATRTGRTDTQYF. The chain combines TRBV15 with TRBJ2-3; a weak D match, TRBD1 (6 bases). V lost 8 bases and J 3 bases, leaving 12 bases between the germline ends. The CDR3 spans 13 residues. The germline V gene encodes CDR1 LNHNV and CDR2 YYDKDF (reference sequence).

The V and J genes are TRBV7-2 and TRBJ1-2, with 8 bases that match TRBD1. Trimming cost V 1 base and J 8 bases; bases outside gene matches: 9. Germline assignment: CDR1 SGHTA and CDR2 FQGNSA. The CDR3 is 15 amino acids. CDR3 in DNA: TGTGCCAGCAGCTTAGACCCTGGACAGGGCCGGGGCTACACCTTC. Its translation is CASSLDPGQGRGYTF.

The sample holds a few counts of this clone. The genes are TRBV4-3 and TRBJ2-1; 8 bases are a match to TRBD2. The junction had 9 bases not matched to a gene; V was cut back by 0 bases and J by 8 bases. Germline V lookup: CDR1 LGHNA, CDR2 YSLEER. The CDR3 is 16 residues long. The CDR3 DNA sequence: TGCGCCAGCAGCCAAGATTCCCGGGGGGGGAGCGATGAGCAGTTCTTC. Its translation: CASSQDSRGGSDEQFF.

CDR3 loop: CASSQGTSGNPTDTQYF. The CDR3 nucleotides are TGTGCCAGCAGCCAAGGGACTAGCGGGAACCCCACAGATACGCAGTATTTT. V usage is TRBV5-4 and J usage is TRBJ2-3, with 13 bases matching TRBD2. V lost 4 bases to trimming and J lost 2 bases; unmatched junction nucleotides: 7. The CDR3 covers 17 residues. Germline V gene data show CDR1 as SGHNT and CDR2 as YYREEE (reference sequence).

The chain links TRBV5-6 to TRBJ2-7; 8 positions match TRBD2. The trim removed 0 bases at V and 4 bases at J, leaving 9 bases unmatched. CDR1 and CDR2 (germline): SGHDT, YYEEEE. The CDR3 is 16 residues long. The CDR3 loop is CASSLAGRAPSYEQYF. CDR3 nucleotides: TGTGCCAGCAGCTTGGCCGGGAGGGCCCCCTCATACGAGCAGTACTTC. The entire variable domain, with the rest obtained from reference TRBV5-6 and TRBJ2-7, is as follows: DAGVTQSPTHLIKTRGQQVTLRCSPKSGHDTVSWYQQALGQGPQFIFQYYEEEERQRGNFPDRFSGHQFPNYSSELNVNALLLGDSALYLCASSLAGRAPSYEQYFGPGTRLTVT.

The chain recombines TRBV6-5 with TRBJ2-3; D ambiguous. The CDR3 sequence is 15 residues long. Germline CDR1 MNHEY, CDR2 SVGAGI. The V and J ends lost 0 bases and 1 base respectively, with 8 bases between them. CDR3 amino acids: CASSYSSRGTDTQYF. CDR3 bases: TGTGCCAGCAGTTACTCATCTCGGGGCACAGATACGCAGTATTTT.

This chain uses TRBV14 with TRBJ1-6; D may be TRBD1 (6 bases). The germline V gene encodes CDR1 SGHDN and CDR2 FVKESK. The ends were cut back, 4 bases at V and 5 bases at J, with 12 bases in the middle. The CDR3 spans 15 residues. The CDR3, as DNA: TGTGCCAGCAGCCGTGAGGGGGGCCATAATTCACCCCTCCACTTT. Translating it yields CASSREGGHNSPLHF.

The chain has TRBV19 and TRBJ1-4; TRBD1 matches at 7 bases. CDR1 and CDR2 from the germline V gene are LNHDA and SQIVND (reference sequence). Losses at the gene ends were 1 base for V and 9 bases for J; bases not matched to a gene: 8. This CDR3 is built from 15 residues. In nucleotides, the CDR3 is TGTGCCAGTAGTATAGCTGGCAGGGGGTGGCAAAAACTGTTTTTT. It translates to CASSIAGRGWQKLFF.

The chain carries TRBV27 and TRBJ2-7; 12 nucleotides line up with TRBD2. Looked up from germline, CDR1 is MNHEY and CDR2 is SMNVEV (reference sequence). V lost 7 bases to trimming and J lost 1 base; unmatched junction nucleotides: 5. The CDR3 covers 15 residues. CDR3 DNA sequence: TGTGCCAGCATAGGACTAGCGGGAACATCCTACGAGCAGTACTTC. Encoded protein: CASIGLAGTSYEQYF.

This chain links TRBV21-1 with TRBJ2-2; no DNA check was done on the table's D call, TRBD2. TRBV21-1 is labeled a pseudogene. This CDR3 contains 20 residues. The CDR3 bases are TGTGCCACCCAAAAGGCAGGGATGAGGCGGGAGGGCCGGTGGGCCGGGGAGCTGTTTTTT. Translated: CATQKAGMRREGRWAGELFF.

This clone has only a few counts. The V and J genes are TRBV7-9 and TRBJ1-1; D gene uncertain. CDR1 and CDR2 from the germline V gene are SEHNR and FQNEAQ (reference sequence). Between the trimmed V and J ends, which lost 6 bases and 5 bases, there was a span of 13 bases. This CDR3 is built from 13 residues. This CDR3 is CASRGPVGTEAFF. In DNA form, the CDR3 reads TGTGCCAGCAGGGGCCCGGTTGGGACTGAAGCTTTCTTT.

The CDR3 is CASSSSADTEAFF. The CDR3 DNA reads TGTGCCAGCAGCTCATCGGCGGACACTGAAGCTTTCTTT. The chain links TRBV9 to TRBJ1-1; no reliable D call. This CDR3 is built from 13 residues. The germline gives CDR1 SGDLS, CDR2 YYNGEE. Trimming removed 4 bases at V and 3 bases at J, with 10 bases between.

The CDR3 loop is CASSPGTDYGYTF. CDR3 DNA sequence: TGTGCCAGTAGTCCCGGGACAGACTATGGCTACACCTTC. V is TRBV19 and J is TRBJ1-2, with TRBD1 matching over 7 bases. Germline CDR1 LNHDA, CDR2 SQIVND (reference sequence). J lost 3 bases, V lost 5 bases, and 3 bases had no gene match. The CDR3 has 13 residues. Combining the CDR3 with reference TRBV19 and TRBJ1-2 gives the whole variable domain DGGITQSPKYLFRKEGQNVTLSCEQNLNHDAMYWYRQDPGQGLRLIYYSQIVNDFQKGDIAEGYSVSREKKESFPLTVTSAQKNPTAFYLCASSPGTDYGYTFGSGTRLTVV.

This clone was counted a few times. This chain connects TRBV5-1 to TRBJ2-3; the match to TRBD2 covers 11 bases. The J segment lost 5 bases and the V segment lost 3 bases, leaving 8 bases of the junction unmatched. CDR3 length equals 16 residues. Germline CDR1 SGHRS, CDR2 YFSETQ. For the CDR3, the DNA is TGCGCCAGCAGCTCACTAGCGGGAGTGGTGGTAGATACGCAGTATTTT. Residues: CASSSLAGVVVDTQYF.

V usage is TRBV6-2 or TRBV6-3 and J usage is TRBJ1-5; a weak D match, TRBD1 (6 bases). The germline gives CDR1 MNHEY, CDR2 SVGEGT. Deletions cut 3 bases from V and 4 bases from J, with 16 bases between. This CDR3 region has 16 residues. The CDR3 reads CASSYPGRRGNQPQHF. In DNA form, the CDR3 reads TGTGCCAGCAGTTATCCGGGACGGAGGGGGAATCAGCCCCAGCATTTT.

This chain connects TRBV5-5 to TRBJ2-7; unclear D gene. Trimming shortened V by 7 bases and J by 0 bases, and 5 bases separated the two germline ends. This CDR3 has 11 amino acids. Germline V gene sequence: CDR1 SGHKS, CDR2 YYEKEE (reference sequence). This CDR3 reads CASRRSYEQYF. As DNA, the CDR3 is TGTGCCAGCCGCCGCTCCTACGAGCAGTACTTC.

This chain links TRBV1 with TRBJ2-1; TRBD2 is taken as the D call from the table, unchecked against the DNA. TRBV1 is classified as a pseudogene. CDR3 length: 19 amino acids. CDR3 bases: TGCACCAGCAGCCAAGATCGACCTTCTCCAGCGGGAGATGACAATGAGCAGTTCTTC. Amino acid sequence: CTSSQDRPSPAGDDNEQFF.

The chain carries TRBV7-9 and TRBJ2-3; D is unclear. This CDR3 is built from 12 residues. The V end lost 1 base, the J end lost 6 bases, and 5 bases lay between the germline ends. In germline, CDR1 is SEHNR, CDR2 FQNEAQ (reference sequence). CDR3 sequence: CASSLESDTQYF. CDR3 DNA: TGTGCCAGCAGCTTAGAGTCGGATACGCAGTATTTT.

The chain recombines TRBV28 with TRBJ2-7; the match to TRBD2 covers 11 bases. The CDR3 length is 13 residues. Germline assignment: CDR1 MDHEN and CDR2 SYDVKM. The J segment lost 5 bases and the V segment lost 6 bases, leaving 3 bases of the junction unmatched. The DNA for the CDR3 is TGTGCCAGCAGCCAGGGACTAGCGGACGAGCAGTACTTC. This sequence encodes CASSQGLADEQYF.

The chain combines TRBV14 with TRBJ2-2, with D perhaps matching TRBD1 or TRBD2 (6 bases each). Trimming took 0 bases from V and 1 from J, leaving 18 bases between them. CDR1 is SGHDN and CDR2 is FVKESK in the germline V gene. CDR3 length: 19 amino acids. CDR3 amino acids: CASSQETQRGRRNTGELFF. CDR3 DNA sequence: TGTGCCAGCAGCCAAGAAACACAAAGGGGGAGGCGGAACACCGGGGAGCTGTTTTTT.

CDR3: CASSVGAGVEQFF. In DNA form, the CDR3 reads TGTGCCAGCAGCGTAGGGGCGGGAGTTGAGCAGTTCTTC. The genes are TRBV9 and TRBJ2-1, with 7 bases fitting TRBD2. The V segment lost 0 bases and the J segment 9 bases; nucleotides outside the gene matches: 3. This CDR3 is 13 amino acids long. The germline CDR1 and CDR2 sequences are SGDLS and YYNGEE. The complete variable domain, with remaining parts taken from reference TRBV9 and TRBJ2-1, reads DSGVTQTPKHLITATGQRVTLRCSPRSGDLSVYWYQQSLDQGLQFLIQYYNGEERAKGNILERFSAQQFPDLHSELNLSSLELGDSALYFCASSVGAGVEQFFGPGTRLTVL.

This clone was counted a single time. The chain carries TRBV29-1 and TRBJ1-2, with no clear D. V was shortened by 0 bases and J by 0 bases, with 14 bases between the two germline ends. CDR3 length equals 16 residues. Germline-derived CDR1 and CDR2 are SQVTM and ANQGSEA. CDR3 nucleotide sequence: TGCAGCGTTGAAGATCAGGTGGGCAGACCTAACTATGGCTACACCTTC. This translates into CSVEDQVGRPNYGYTF.